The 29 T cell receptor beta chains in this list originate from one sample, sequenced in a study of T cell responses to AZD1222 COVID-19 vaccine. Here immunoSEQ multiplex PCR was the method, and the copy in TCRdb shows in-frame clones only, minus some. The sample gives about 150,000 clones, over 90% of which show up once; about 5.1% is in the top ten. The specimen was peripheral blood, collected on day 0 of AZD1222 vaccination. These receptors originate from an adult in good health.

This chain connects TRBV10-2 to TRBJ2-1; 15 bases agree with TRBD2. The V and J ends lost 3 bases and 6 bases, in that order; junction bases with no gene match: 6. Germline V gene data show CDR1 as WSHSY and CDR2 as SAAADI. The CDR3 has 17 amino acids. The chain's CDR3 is CASSDGLAGGPLNEQFF. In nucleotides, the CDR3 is TGCGCCAGCAGTGATGGACTAGCGGGAGGGCCTCTCAATGAGCAGTTCTTC.

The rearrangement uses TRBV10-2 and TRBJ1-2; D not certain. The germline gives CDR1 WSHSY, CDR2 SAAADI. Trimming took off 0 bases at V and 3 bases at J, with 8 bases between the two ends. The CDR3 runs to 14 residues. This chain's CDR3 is CASSESRGDYGYTF. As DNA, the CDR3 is TGCGCCAGCAGTGAGTCGCGGGGAGACTATGGCTACACCTTC.

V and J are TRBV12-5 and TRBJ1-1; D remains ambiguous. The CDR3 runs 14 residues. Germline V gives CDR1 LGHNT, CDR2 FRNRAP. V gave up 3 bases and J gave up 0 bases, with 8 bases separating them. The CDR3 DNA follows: TGTGCTAGTGGTTTTAGTTTCATGAACACTGAAGCTTTCTTT. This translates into CASGFSFMNTEAFF.

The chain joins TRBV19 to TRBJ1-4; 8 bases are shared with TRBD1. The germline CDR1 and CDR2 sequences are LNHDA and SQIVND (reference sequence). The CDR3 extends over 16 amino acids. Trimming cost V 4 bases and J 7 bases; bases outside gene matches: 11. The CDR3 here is CASSRNSGTGAEKLFF. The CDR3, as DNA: TGTGCCAGTAGTAGAAACTCCGGGACAGGAGCTGAAAAACTGTTTTTT.

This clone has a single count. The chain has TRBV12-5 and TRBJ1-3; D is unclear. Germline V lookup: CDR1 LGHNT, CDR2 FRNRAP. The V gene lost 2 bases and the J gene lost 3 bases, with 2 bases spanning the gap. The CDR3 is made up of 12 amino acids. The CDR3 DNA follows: TGTGCTAGTGGTTTGAGTGGAAACACCATATATTTT. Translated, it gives CASGLSGNTIYF.

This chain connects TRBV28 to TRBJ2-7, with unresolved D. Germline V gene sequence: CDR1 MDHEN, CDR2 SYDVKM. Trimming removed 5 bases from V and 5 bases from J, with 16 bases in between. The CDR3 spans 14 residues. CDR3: CASSPAGEANEQYF. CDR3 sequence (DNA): TGTGCCAGCAGTCCAGCCGGCGAGGCCAACGAGCAGTACTTC.

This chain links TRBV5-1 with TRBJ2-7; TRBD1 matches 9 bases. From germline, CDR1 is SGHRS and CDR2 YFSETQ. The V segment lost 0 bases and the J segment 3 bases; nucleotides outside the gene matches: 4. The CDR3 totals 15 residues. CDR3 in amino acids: CASSLEGTGNYEQYF. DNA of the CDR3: TGCGCCAGCAGCTTGGAGGGGACAGGGAACTACGAGCAGTACTTC.

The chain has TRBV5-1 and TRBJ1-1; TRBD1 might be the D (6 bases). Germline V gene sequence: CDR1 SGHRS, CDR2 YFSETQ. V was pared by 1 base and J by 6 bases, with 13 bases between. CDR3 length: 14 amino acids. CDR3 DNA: TGCGCCAGCAGCTTGATCCAGGGGTCCGCTGAAGCTTTCTTT. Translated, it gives CASSLIQGSAEAFF.

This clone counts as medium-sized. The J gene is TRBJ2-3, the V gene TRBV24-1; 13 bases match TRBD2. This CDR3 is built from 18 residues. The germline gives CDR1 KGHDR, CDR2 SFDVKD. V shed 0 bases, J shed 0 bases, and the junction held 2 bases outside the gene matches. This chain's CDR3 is CATSDLKTSGRSTDTQYF. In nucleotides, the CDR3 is TGTGCCACCAGTGATTTGAAGACTAGCGGGAGGAGCACAGATACGCAGTATTTT.

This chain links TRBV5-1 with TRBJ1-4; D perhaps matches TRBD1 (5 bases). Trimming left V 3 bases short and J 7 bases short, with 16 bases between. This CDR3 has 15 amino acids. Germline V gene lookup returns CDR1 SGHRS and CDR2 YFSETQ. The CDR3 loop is CASSSPGEGTEKLFF. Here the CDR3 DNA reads TGCGCCAGCAGCTCCCCCGGGGAGGGGACTGAAAAACTGTTTTTT.

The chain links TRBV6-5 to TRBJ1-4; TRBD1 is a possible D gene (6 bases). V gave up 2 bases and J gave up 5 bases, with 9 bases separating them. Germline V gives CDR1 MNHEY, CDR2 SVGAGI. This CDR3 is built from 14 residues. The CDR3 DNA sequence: TGTGCCAGCAGTTACGGGACATTAAATGAAAAACTGTTTTTT. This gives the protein CASSYGTLNEKLFF.

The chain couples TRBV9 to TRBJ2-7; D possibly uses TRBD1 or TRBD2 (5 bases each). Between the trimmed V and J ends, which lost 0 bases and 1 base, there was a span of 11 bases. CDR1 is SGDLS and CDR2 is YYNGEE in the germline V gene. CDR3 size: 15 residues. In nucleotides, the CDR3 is TGTGCCAGCAGCGTAGGTCTCGGGGCTTCCTACGAGCAGTACTTC. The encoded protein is CASSVGLGASYEQYF.

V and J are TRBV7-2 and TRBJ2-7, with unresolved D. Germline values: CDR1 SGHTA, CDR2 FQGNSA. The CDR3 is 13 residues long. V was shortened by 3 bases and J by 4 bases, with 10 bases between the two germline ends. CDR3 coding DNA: TGTGCCAGCAGCTTCGGTCGATATTACGAGCAGTACTTC. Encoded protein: CASSFGRYYEQYF.

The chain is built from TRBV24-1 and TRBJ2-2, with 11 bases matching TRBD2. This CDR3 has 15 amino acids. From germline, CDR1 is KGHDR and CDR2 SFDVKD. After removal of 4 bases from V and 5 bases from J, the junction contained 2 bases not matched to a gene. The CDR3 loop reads CATSDPSGRTGELFF. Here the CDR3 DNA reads TGTGCCACCAGTGACCCTAGCGGGAGGACCGGGGAGCTGTTTTTT.

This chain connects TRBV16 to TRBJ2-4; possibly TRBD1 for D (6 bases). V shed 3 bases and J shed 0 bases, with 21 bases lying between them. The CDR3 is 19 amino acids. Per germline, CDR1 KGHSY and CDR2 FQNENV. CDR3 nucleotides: TGTGCCAGCAGCCAGAGAAAACAGGGCGAAATTCTAGCCAAAAACATTCAGTACTTC. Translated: CASSQRKQGEILAKNIQYF. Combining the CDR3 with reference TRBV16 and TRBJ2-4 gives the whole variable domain GEEVAQTPKHLVRGEGQKAKLYCAPIKGHSYVFWYQQVLKNEFKFLISFQNENVFDETGMPKERFSAKCLPNSPCSLEIQATKLEDSAVYFCASSQRKQGEILAKNIQYFGAGTRLSVL.

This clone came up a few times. As DNA, the CDR3 is TGCGCCAGCAGCTTGGTGGAGAACACCGGGGAGCTGTTTTTT. Translation: CASSLVENTGELFF. The J gene is TRBJ2-2, the V gene TRBV5-1; D call uncertain. The CDR3 covers 14 residues. Germline-derived CDR1 and CDR2 are SGHRS and YFSETQ. V was pared by 0 bases and J by 1 base, with 4 bases between.

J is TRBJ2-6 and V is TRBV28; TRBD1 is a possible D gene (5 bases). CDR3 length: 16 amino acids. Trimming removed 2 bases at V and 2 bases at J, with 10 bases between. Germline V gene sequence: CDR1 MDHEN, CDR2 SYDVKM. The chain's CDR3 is CASSLIQGAGANVLTF. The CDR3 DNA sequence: TGTGCCAGCAGTTTAATCCAAGGGGCTGGGGCCAACGTCCTGACTTTC.

The CDR3 loop reads CATMPGSTGELFF. The DNA for the CDR3 is TGTGCCACCATGCCCGGGAGCACCGGGGAGCTGTTTTTT. The rearrangement uses TRBV24-1 and TRBJ2-2, with TRBD2 as a possible D gene (6 bases). Trimming shortened V by 8 bases and J by 4 bases, and 10 bases separated the two germline ends. The CDR3 runs 13 residues. Looked up from germline, CDR1 is KGHDR and CDR2 is SFDVKD.

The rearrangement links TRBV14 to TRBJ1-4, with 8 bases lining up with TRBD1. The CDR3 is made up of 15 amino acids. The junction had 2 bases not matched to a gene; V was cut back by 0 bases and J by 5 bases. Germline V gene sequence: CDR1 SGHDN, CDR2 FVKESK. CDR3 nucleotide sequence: TGTGCCAGCAGCCAAGAGACAGGGGTCAATGAAAAACTGTTTTTT. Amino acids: CASSQETGVNEKLFF.

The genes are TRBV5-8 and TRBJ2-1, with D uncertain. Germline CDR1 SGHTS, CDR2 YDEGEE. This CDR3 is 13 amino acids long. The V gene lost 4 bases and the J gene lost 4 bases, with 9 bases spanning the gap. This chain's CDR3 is CASSPYIYNEQFF. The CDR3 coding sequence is TGTGCCAGCAGCCCGTACATATACAATGAGCAGTTCTTC.

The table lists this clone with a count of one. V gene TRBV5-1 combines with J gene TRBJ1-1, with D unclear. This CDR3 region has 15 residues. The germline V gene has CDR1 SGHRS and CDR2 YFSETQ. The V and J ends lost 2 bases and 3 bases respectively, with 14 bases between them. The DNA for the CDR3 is TGCGCCAGCAGCTTCCAGGTAATAGGATACACTGAAGCTTTCTTT. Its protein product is CASSFQVIGYTEAFF.

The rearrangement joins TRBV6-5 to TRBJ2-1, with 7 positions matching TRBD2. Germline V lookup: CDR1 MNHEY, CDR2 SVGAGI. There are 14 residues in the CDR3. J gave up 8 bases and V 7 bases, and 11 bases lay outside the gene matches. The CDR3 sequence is CASKTSERRDEQFF. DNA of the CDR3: TGTGCCAGCAAAACTAGCGAACGCCGAGATGAGCAGTTCTTC.

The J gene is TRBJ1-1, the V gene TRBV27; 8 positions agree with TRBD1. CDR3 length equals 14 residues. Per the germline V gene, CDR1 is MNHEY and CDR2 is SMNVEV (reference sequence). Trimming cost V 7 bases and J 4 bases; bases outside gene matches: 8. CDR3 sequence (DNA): TGTGCCAGCAAGTGGGCAGGGGGCTCCACTGAAGCTTTCTTT. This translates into CASKWAGGSTEAFF.

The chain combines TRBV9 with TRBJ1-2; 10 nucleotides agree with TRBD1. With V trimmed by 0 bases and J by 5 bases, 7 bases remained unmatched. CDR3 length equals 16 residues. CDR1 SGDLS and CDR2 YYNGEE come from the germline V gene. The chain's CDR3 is CASSVGATGGGYGYTF. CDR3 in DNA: TGTGCCAGCAGCGTAGGGGCGACAGGGGGCGGGTATGGCTACACCTTC. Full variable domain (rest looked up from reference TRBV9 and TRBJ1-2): DSGVTQTPKHLITATGQRVTLRCSPRSGDLSVYWYQQSLDQGLQFLIQYYNGEERAKGNILERFSAQQFPDLHSELNLSSLELGDSALYFCASSVGATGGGYGYTFGSGTRLTVV.

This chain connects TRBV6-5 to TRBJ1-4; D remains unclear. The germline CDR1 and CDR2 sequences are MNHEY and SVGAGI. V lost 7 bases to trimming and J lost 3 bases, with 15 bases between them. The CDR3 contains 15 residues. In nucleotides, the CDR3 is TGTGCCAGCAAACGGGCGCTTGACTCTAATGAAAAACTGTTTTTT. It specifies CASKRALDSNEKLFF.

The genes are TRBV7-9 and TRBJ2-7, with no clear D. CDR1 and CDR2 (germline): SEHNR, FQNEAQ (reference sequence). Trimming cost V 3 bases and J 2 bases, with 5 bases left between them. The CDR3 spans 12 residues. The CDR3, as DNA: TGTGCCAGCAGCTTTAACACCTACGAGCAGTACTTC. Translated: CASSFNTYEQYF. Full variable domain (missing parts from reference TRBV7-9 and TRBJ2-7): DTGVSQNPRHKITKRGQNVTFRCDPISEHNRLYWYRQTLGQGPEFLTYFQNEAQLEKSRLLSDRFSAERPKGSFSTLEIQRTEQGDSAMYLCASSFNTYEQYFGPGTRLTVT.

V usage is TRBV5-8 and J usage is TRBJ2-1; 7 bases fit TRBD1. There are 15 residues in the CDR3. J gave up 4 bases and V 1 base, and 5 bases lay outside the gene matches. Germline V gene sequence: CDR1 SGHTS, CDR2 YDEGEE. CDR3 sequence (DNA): TGTGCCAGCAGCTTGAAGGGGACAGATTACAATGAGCAGTTCTTC. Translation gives CASSLKGTDYNEQFF.

CDR3 sequence reads: CASSLEGSENDGYTF. CDR3 nucleotide sequence: TGTGCCAGCAGCTTGGAAGGGTCAGAAAACGATGGCTACACCTTC. The J gene is TRBJ1-2, the V gene TRBV5-4; D is ambiguous. Germline V gives CDR1 SGHNT, CDR2 YYREEE (reference sequence). V was shortened by 0 bases and J by 6 bases, with 15 bases between the two germline ends. CDR3 length: 15 residues.

CDR3 residues: CATSGDVTYEQYF. The CDR3 DNA reads TGTGCCACCAGCGGGGACGTAACCTACGAGCAGTACTTC. This chain connects TRBV15 to TRBJ2-7; D is possibly TRBD1 or TRBD2 (5 bases each). This CDR3 is built from 13 residues. The germline gives CDR1 LNHNV, CDR2 YYDKDF (reference sequence). Trimming cost V 5 bases and J 2 bases, with 10 bases left between them.